The 21 T cell receptor beta chains listed next were all sequenced from one sample in a study of shared clonotypes between healthy human individuals. The table came from immunoSEQ multiplex PCR; TCRdb's copy has only in-frame clones and leaves some out. Of approximately 500,000 clones listed, 75% to 85% are singletons. The sequencing input was PBMCs. The receptor source for this set is a woman between 40 and 55 years old in good health. Some clones in this sample may be carry-over from other donors' samples.

A few counts support this clone. The chain couples TRBV5-4 to TRBJ2-7; the match to TRBD1 covers 8 bases. Germline assignment: CDR1 SGHNT and CDR2 YYREEE (reference sequence). CDR3 length: 16 residues. Trimming removed 3 bases from V and 7 bases from J; junction bases left unmatched: 15. The CDR3 is CASSSGIGQGIWEQYF. CDR3 nucleotide sequence: TGTGCCAGCAGCTCCGGAATAGGACAGGGAATATGGGAGCAGTACTTC.

This chain uses TRBV9 with TRBJ2-2, with D perhaps TRBD2 (5 bases). V lost 3 bases and J lost 5, with 11 bases in between. Germline V gene sequence: CDR1 SGDLS, CDR2 YYNGEE. This CDR3 has 14 residues. CDR3 loop: CASSAFPGTGELFF. In nucleotides, the CDR3 is TGTGCCAGCAGCGCCTTCCCGGGGACCGGGGAGCTGTTTTTT. Together with reference TRBV9 and TRBJ2-2, the CDR3 gives the full variable domain: DSGVTQTPKHLITATGQRVTLRCSPRSGDLSVYWYQQSLDQGLQFLIQYYNGEERAKGNILERFSAQQFPDLHSELNLSSLELGDSALYFCASSAFPGTGELFFGEGSRLTVL.

V gene TRBV6-1 combines with J gene TRBJ2-5, with D tentatively TRBD2 (7 bases). The assigned J gene may be wrong: the sequence end matches TRBJ2-7 better. Germline CDR1 reads MNHNS; CDR2 reads SASEGT. This CDR3 has 15 residues. The CDR3 protein is CASSPRRGASYEQYF. For the CDR3, the DNA is TGTGCCAGCAGTCCTCGACGGGGGGCCTCCTACGAGCAGTACTTC.

The chain recombines TRBV23-1 with TRBJ2-7; D is ambiguous. TRBV23-1 is filed as an ORF, its function uncertain. The V gene lost 5 bases and the J gene lost 2 bases, with 25 bases spanning the gap. The CDR3 runs 18 residues. CDR3 protein: CASSSFPTPTTYPYEQYF. CDR3 bases: TGCGCCAGCAGTTCATTTCCTACCCCTACGACCTACCCCTACGAGCAGTACTTC.

The chain combines TRBV5-1 with TRBJ2-2; 7 bases map to TRBD1. Per germline, CDR1 SGHRS and CDR2 YFSETQ. This CDR3 is 18 amino acids long. The V gene end was trimmed by 0 bases and the J gene end by 1 base; junction bases not matched to a gene: 9. DNA for the CDR3: TGCGCCAGCAGCTTGGAGAGTACCCGGACAGGGAACACCGGGGAGCTGTTTTTT. It yields the protein CASSLESTRTGNTGELFF.

The rearrangement joins TRBV7-8 to TRBJ2-5, with TRBD1 identical over 11 bases. The J segment lost 4 bases and the V segment lost 6 bases, leaving 7 bases of the junction unmatched. Germline V gene lookup returns CDR1 SGHVS and CDR2 FQNEAQ. The CDR3 is 15 amino acids. CDR3 protein: CASRPGTGGRETQYF. The CDR3 bases are TGTGCCAGCAGACCCGGGACAGGGGGTCGAGAGACCCAGTACTTC.

This chain links TRBV5-8 with TRBJ2-7; D call uncertain. Trimming removed 1 base at V and 4 bases at J, with 18 bases between. The germline CDR1 and CDR2 sequences are SGHTS and YDEGEE. The CDR3 length is 16 residues. This CDR3 is CASSLLSGSYTYEQYF. Written as DNA, the CDR3 is TGTGCCAGCAGCTTGTTATCGGGCTCCTACACTTACGAGCAGTACTTC.

The chain employs TRBV4-2 and TRBJ1-2; 8 bases align to TRBD1. Germline V gene sequence: CDR1 LGHNA, CDR2 YNFKEQ. Trimming took 3 bases from V and 3 from J; bases not matched to a gene: 6. The CDR3 is 15 amino acids. In DNA form, the CDR3 reads TGTGCCAGCAGCCAGCTCCCGGGACAGGACTATGGCTACACCTTC. It yields the protein CASSQLPGQDYGYTF.

This sequence joins TRBV28 and TRBJ2-7; 8 nucleotides match TRBD2. CDR1 is MDHEN and CDR2 is SYDVKM in the germline V gene. The CDR3 totals 15 residues. The J segment lost 7 bases and the V segment lost 5 bases, leaving 13 bases of the junction unmatched. Here the CDR3 reads CASSPPGTRRGEQYF. The CDR3 region has the DNA TGTGCCAGCAGTCCCCCCGGGACTAGGAGAGGGGAGCAGTACTTC.

The chain carries TRBV7-2 and TRBJ1-5; D gene uncertain. The CDR3 has 14 amino acids. V was clipped by 2 bases and J by 3 bases, with 8 bases between them. CDR1 is SGHTA, CDR2 FQGNSA, per germline. The CDR3, as DNA: TGTGCCAGCAGCTTAAGGGCCCTCAATCAGCCCCAGCATTTT. This codes for CASSLRALNQPQHF.

This clone has only a few counts. The rearrangement links TRBV7-9 to TRBJ2-2, with 8 positions matching TRBD2. CDR3 length equals 13 residues. CDR1 is SEHNR and CDR2 is FQNEAQ in the germline V gene (reference sequence). The V gene end was trimmed by 10 bases and the J gene end by 4 bases; junction bases not matched to a gene: 5. The DNA for the CDR3 is TGTGCCACCCAGCGGGAGTTCACCGGGGAGCTGTTTTTT. Amino acid sequence: CATQREFTGELFF.

This clone appeared a few times. The chain has TRBV9 and TRBJ2-7; 10 bases align to TRBD2. The CDR3 sequence is 15 residues long. Germline CDR1 is SGDLS and CDR2 is YYNGEE. V gave up 0 bases and J gave up 2 bases; unmatched junction bases: 2. The DNA for the CDR3 is TGTGCCAGCAGCGTAGAACTAGCGGGGACCTACGAGCAGTACTTC. Encoded protein: CASSVELAGTYEQYF.

This clone was picked up one time. The chain is built from TRBV27 and TRBJ2-7; 12 positions agree with TRBD2. Germline CDR1 reads MNHEY; CDR2 reads SMNVEV (reference sequence). The CDR3 is 17 residues long. The J segment lost 6 bases and the V segment lost 4 bases, leaving 13 bases of the junction unmatched. In DNA form, the CDR3 reads TGTGCCAGCAGTTCCACATCGACTAGCGGGGGCAAGTTCGAGCAGTACTTC. The encoded protein is CASSSTSTSGGKFEQYF.

This clone was observed at least ten times. Germline and junction disagree at one end, which may indicate a read error. For the CDR3, the DNA is TGTGCCAGCAGTACCCTAGACGGGGCACAGACCTACGAGCAGTACTTC. It translates to CASSTLDGAQTYEQYF. V gene TRBV19 combines with J gene TRBJ2-5; the D call may be TRBD1 or TRBD2 (5 bases each). The assigned J gene may be wrong: the sequence end matches TRBJ2-7 better. Germline V gene sequence: CDR1 LNHDA, CDR2 SQIVND (reference sequence). CDR3 length: 16 residues.

This chain connects TRBV4-1 to TRBJ2-5, with D perhaps TRBD1 (5 bases). CDR3 size: 14 residues. The V gene lost 2 bases and the J gene lost 2 bases, with 9 bases spanning the gap. Germline values: CDR1 MGHRA, CDR2 YSYEKL. CDR3 amino acids: CASSQTGIQETQYF. The DNA of the CDR3 is TGCGCCAGCAGCCAAACAGGAATACAAGAGACCCAGTACTTC.

The V call is TRBV5-1, the J call TRBJ2-6; D is unresolved. The CDR3 spans 14 residues. With 7 bases removed from V and 4 bases from J, the gap between germline ends came to 12 bases. From germline, CDR1 is SGHRS and CDR2 YFSETQ. The CDR3 DNA follows: TGCGCCAGCCGCAACCTTCCCGGGGCCAACGTCCTGACTTTC. This codes for CASRNLPGANVLTF.

The chain combines TRBV7-2 with TRBJ2-1, with D tentatively TRBD2 (6 bases). From germline, CDR1 is SGHTA and CDR2 FQGNSA. Between the trimmed V and J ends, which lost 1 base and 3 bases, there was a span of 19 bases. The CDR3 is made up of 18 amino acids. CDR3: CASSLGDQLAVDYNEQFF. The CDR3 DNA sequence: TGTGCCAGCAGCTTAGGGGACCAACTAGCTGTCGACTACAATGAGCAGTTCTTC.

This clone was seen at least ten times. The chain joins TRBV5-1 to TRBJ2-1; 8 nucleotides agree with TRBD1. The CDR3 extends over 15 amino acids. With 3 bases clipped from V and 0 bases from J, the junction kept 2 bases outside the gene matches. CDR1 is SGHRS and CDR2 is YFSETQ in the germline V gene. In DNA form, the CDR3 reads TGCGCCAGCAGCTCAGGACAGGGCTCCTACAATGAGCAGTTCTTC. Protein product: CASSSGQGSYNEQFF.

This CDR3 is CASSEGQGIEAFF. CDR3 nucleotide sequence: TGCGCCAGCAGTGAGGGTCAGGGCATAGAAGCTTTCTTT. The chain has TRBV10-2 and TRBJ1-1, with D perhaps matching TRBD1 (5 bases). Germline lookup yields CDR1 WSHSY and CDR2 SAAADI. Trimming removed 2 bases from V and 8 bases from J, with 12 bases in between. The CDR3 consists of 13 residues.

The chain couples TRBV7-2 to TRBJ2-7; TRBD1 might be the D (6 bases). The V gene's germline CDR1 is SGHTA and CDR2 FQGNSA. The V and J ends lost 6 bases and 1 base respectively, with 13 bases between them. The CDR3 is 14 residues long. The CDR3 here is CASSSPTGSYEQYF. The CDR3 nucleotides read TGTGCCAGCAGTTCACCGACAGGTTCCTACGAGCAGTACTTC.

This chain connects TRBV18 to TRBJ2-1; D uncertain. CDR1 and CDR2 (germline): KGHSH, LQKENI. V was cut by 2 bases and J by 0 bases, with 11 bases left in between. The CDR3 loop spans 16 amino acids. The CDR3 region has the DNA TGTGCCAGCTCACCAGGGCGGCAGAGCTCCTACAATGAGCAGTTCTTC. Its translation is CASSPGRQSSYNEQFF.